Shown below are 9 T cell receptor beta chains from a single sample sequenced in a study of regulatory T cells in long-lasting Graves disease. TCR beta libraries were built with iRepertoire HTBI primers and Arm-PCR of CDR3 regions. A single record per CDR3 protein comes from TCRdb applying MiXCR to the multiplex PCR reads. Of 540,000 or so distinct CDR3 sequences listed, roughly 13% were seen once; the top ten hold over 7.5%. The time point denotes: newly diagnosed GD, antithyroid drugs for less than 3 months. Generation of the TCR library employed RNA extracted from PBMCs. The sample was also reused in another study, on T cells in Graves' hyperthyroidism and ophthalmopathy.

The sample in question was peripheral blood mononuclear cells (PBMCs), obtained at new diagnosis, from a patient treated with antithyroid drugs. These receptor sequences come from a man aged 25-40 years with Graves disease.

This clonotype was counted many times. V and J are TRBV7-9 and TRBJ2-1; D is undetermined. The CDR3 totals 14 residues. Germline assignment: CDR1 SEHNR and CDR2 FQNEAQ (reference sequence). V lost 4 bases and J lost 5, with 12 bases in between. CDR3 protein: CASSSDPPNNEQFF. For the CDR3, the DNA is TGTGCCAGCAGCTCGGACCCACCTAACAATGAGCAGTTCTTC.

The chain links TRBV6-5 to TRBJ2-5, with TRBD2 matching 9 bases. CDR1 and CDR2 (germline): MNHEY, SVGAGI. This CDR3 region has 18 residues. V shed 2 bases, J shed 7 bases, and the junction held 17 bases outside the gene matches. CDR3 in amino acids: CASSYGLAGKGVGGTQYF. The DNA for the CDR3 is TGTGCCAGCAGTTACGGTCTAGCGGGAAAGGGGGTCGGGGGGACCCAGTACTTC.

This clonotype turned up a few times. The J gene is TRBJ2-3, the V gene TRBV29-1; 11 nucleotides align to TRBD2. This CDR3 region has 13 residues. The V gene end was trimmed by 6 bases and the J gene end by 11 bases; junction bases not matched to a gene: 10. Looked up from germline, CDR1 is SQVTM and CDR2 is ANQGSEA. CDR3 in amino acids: CSVRASGRLGQYF. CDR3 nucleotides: TGCAGCGTGAGGGCTAGCGGGAGGTTAGGGCAGTATTTT.

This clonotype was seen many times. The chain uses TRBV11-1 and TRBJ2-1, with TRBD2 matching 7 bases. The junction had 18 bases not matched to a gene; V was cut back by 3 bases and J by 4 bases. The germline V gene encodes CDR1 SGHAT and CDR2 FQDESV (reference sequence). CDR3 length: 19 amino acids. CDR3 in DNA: TGTGCCAGCAGCTTCCCCGCTAGCGGCTTCACTACGGGATACAATGAGCAGTTCTTC. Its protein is CASSFPASGFTTGYNEQFF.

This CDR3 is CASKRLFSAGSNEQFF. The CDR3 DNA reads TGTGCCAGTAAAAGATTATTCTCGGCGGGAAGCAATGAGCAGTTCTTC. The V gene is TRBV19, the J gene TRBJ2-1, with D perhaps matching TRBD2 (6 bases). The CDR3 spans 16 residues. Germline V CDR1 and CDR2: LNHDA, SQIVND (reference sequence). V lost 7 bases, J lost 6 bases, and 22 bases lay in between. Variable domain in full (rest from reference TRBV19 and TRBJ2-1): DGGITQSPKYLFRKEGQNVTLSCEQNLNHDAMYWYRQDPGQGLRLIYYSQIVNDFQKGDIAEGYSVSREKKESFPLTVTSAQKNPTAFYLCASKRLFSAGSNEQFFGPGTRLTVL.

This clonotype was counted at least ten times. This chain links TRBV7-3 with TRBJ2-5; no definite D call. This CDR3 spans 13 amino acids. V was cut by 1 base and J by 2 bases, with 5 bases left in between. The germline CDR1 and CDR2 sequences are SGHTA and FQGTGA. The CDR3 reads CASSLSKQETQYF. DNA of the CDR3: TGTGCCAGCAGCTTAAGCAAACAAGAGACCCAGTACTTC.

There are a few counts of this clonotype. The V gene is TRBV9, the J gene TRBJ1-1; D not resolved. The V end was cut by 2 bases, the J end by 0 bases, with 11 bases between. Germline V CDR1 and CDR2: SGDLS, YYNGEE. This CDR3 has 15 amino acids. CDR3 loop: CASSVFGEVNTEAFF. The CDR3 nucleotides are TGTGCCAGCAGCGTTTTCGGGGAGGTGAACACTGAAGCTTTCTTT. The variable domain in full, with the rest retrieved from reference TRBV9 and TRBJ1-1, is DSGVTQTPKHLITATGQRVTLRCSPRSGDLSVYWYQQSLDQGLQFLIQYYNGEERAKGNILERFSAQQFPDLHSELNLSSLELGDSALYFCASSVFGEVNTEAFFGQGTRLTVV.

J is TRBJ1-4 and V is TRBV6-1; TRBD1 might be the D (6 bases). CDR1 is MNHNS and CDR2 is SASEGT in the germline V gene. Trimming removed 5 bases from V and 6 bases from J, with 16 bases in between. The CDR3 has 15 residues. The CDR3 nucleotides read TGTGCCAGCAGTACCTCACAGGGTGGGGATGAAAAACTGTTTTTT. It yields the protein CASSTSQGGDEKLFF.

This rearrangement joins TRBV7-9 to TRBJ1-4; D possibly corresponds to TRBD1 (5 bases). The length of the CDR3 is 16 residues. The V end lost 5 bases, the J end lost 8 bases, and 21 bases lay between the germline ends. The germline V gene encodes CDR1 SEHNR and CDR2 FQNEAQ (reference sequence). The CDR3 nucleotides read TGTGCCAGCAGCACGAAGGAGGGGTGGCAGCAAGAAAAACTGTTTTTT. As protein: CASSTKEGWQQEKLFF. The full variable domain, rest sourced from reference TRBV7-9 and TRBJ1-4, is DTGVSQNPRHKITKRGQNVTFRCDPISEHNRLYWYRQTLGQGPEFLTYFQNEAQLEKSRLLSDRFSAERPKGSFSTLEIQRTEQGDSAMYLCASSTKEGWQQEKLFFGSGTQLSVL.